This is a list of T cell receptor beta chains from one sample in a study of shared clonotypes between healthy human individuals. Sequenced by immunoSEQ multiplex PCR; TCRdb stores in-frame clones only, minus some. The table includes around 510,000 clones, approximately 94% detected once. Sample: naive CD4+ T cells sorted from blood. The receptors shown here come from a woman aged 25 to 45 in good health. The CDR3 runs from the conserved cysteine through the conserved F or W. A D gene is named only where the DNA matches it firmly. Size tells how often a clone was seen (once, few, many) or the class of an expanded clone, and some rows leave it out.

v_call	d_call	clone_size	j_call	cdr3_nt	cdr3_aa
TRBV7-2	-	-	TRBJ2-7	TGTGCCAGCAGCCCGCAAGGACTACGCCTCAACTACGAGCAGTACTTC	CASSPQGLRLNYEQYF
TRBV29-1	TRBD2	-	TRBJ2-2	TGCAGCGTTGCGGGAGGGAGGGCCGGGCCCGGGGAGCTGTTTTTT	CSVAGGRAGPGELFF
TRBV6-5	TRBD1	-	TRBJ2-5	TGTGCCAGCAGAACAGGGGGCGTGGGAGAGACCCAGTACTTC	CASRTGGVGETQYF
TRBV15	-	-	TRBJ1-4	TGTGCCACCAGCAGAGAGACCCTGCGGAGCCGGACAACTAATGAAAAACTGTTTTTT	CATSRETLRSRTTNEKLFF
TRBV14	-	few	TRBJ1-1	TGTGCCAGCAGCCAAGAATGGAACACTGAAGCTTTCTTT	CASSQEWNTEAFF
TRBV29-1	-	few	TRBJ2-7	TGCAGCGCCGGGGAAGCCTACGAGCAGTACTTC	CSAGEAYEQYF
TRBV27	-	-	TRBJ2-7	TGTGCCAGCCAAAGTCCGGGGGCAGGGGAAAGGGAGCAGTACTTC	CASQSPGAGEREQYF
TRBV19	-	-	TRBJ1-6	TGTGCCAGTAGTGCTACGCAGGGGTCTGACTCACCCCTCCACTTT	CASSATQGSDSPLHF
TRBV5-6	-	-	TRBJ1-2	TGTGCCAGCAGGGGTCGTCGCTATGGCTACACCTTC	CASRGRRYGYTF
TRBV29-1	-	-	TRBJ1-2	TGCAGCGTTGAGCGGGACCGCCCGTATGGCTACACCTTC	CSVERDRPYGYTF
TRBV2	TRBD2	-	TRBJ2-1	TGTGCCAGCAAGGGACTAGCACACAATGAGCAGTTCTTC	CASKGLAHNEQFF
TRBV5-1	-	-	TRBJ1-1	TGCGCCAGCAGCTTGAGGGTCCTAAACACTGAAGCTTTCTTT	CASSLRVLNTEAFF
TRBV29-1	-	-	TRBJ2-7	TGCAGCGTCGGACCCCCCGGGGCGGAATACGAGCAGTACTTC	CSVGPPGAEYEQYF
TRBV28	-	-	TRBJ2-2	TGTGCCAGCAGTTTGTCCGGGAGGAACACCGGGGAGCTGTTTTTT	CASSLSGRNTGELFF
TRBV27	TRBD2	-	TRBJ2-3	TGTGCCAGCAGAACTAGCGGCACAGATACGCAGTATTTT	CASRTSGTDTQYF
TRBV18	TRBD1	-	TRBJ1-2	TGTGCCAGCTCACCTGCCGGGACAGGGGTCGACTATGGCTACACCTTC	CASSPAGTGVDYGYTF
TRBV5-1	-	-	TRBJ2-3	TGCGCCAGCAGCTTTGGTTCAGCAGTCACAGATACGCAGTATTTT	CASSFGSAVTDTQYF
TRBV29-1	-	few	TRBJ2-7	TGCAGCGTAAGCGGATCTACCTACGAGCAGTACTTC	CSVSGSTYEQYF
TRBV30	-	-	TRBJ2-5	TGTGCCCGCCCCAAGCAGTACTTC	CARPKQYF
TRBV7-8	TRBD2	-	TRBJ2-5	TGTGCCAGCAGCTTAGCGACTAGCGGGAGGGCCGGGGAGACCCAGTACTTC	CASSLATSGRAGETQYF
TRBV5-6	-	once	TRBJ2-5	TGTGCCAGCAGCTTTTTTGCAGCAGAGACCCAGTACTTC	CASSFFAAETQYF
TRBV27	-	-	TRBJ2-2	TGTGCCAGCAGTCCCTGGGGGAGGAGGGGTGCGAACACCGGGGAGCTGTTTTTT	CASSPWGRRGANTGELFF
TRBV7-2	-	-	TRBJ1-5	TGTGCCAGCAGCGCCCGCGGGGGGATCAATCAGCCCCAGCATTTT	CASSARGGINQPQHF
TRBV29-1	-	-	TRBJ2-1	TGCAGCGTTGTTGAGGGTACCTACAATGAGCAGTTCTTC	CSVVEGTYNEQFF
TRBV19	-	-	TRBJ1-1	TGTGCCAGTAGTAGATTCGGCGGACAGACCCATGAAGCTTTCTTT	CASSRFGGQTHEAFF
TRBV27	TRBD2	-	TRBJ2-7	TGTGCCAGCAGCTTCCTAGCGGATACCTACGAGCAGTACTTC	CASSFLADTYEQYF
TRBV6-6	TRBD2	-	TRBJ2-7	TGTGCCAGCAGTGACAGCGGGAGCTCCTACGAGCAGTACTTC	CASSDSGSSYEQYF
TRBV5-1	TRBD1	-	TRBJ2-3	TGCGCCAGCAGCTTGGACAAAGGGGGCCGGGGAGATACGCAGTATTTT	CASSLDKGGRGDTQYF
TRBV6-4	TRBD1	-	TRBJ1-2	TGTGCCAGCAGTGGACAGGGTTCCGGTGGCTACACCTTC	CASSGQGSGGYTF
TRBV25-1	-	-	TRBJ2-7	TGTGCCAGCAGCGACCCCGGAACAGGTTCCCCCACCTACGAGCAGTACTTC	CASSDPGTGSPTYEQYF
TRBV28	TRBD1	-	TRBJ1-1	TGTGCCAGCAGGACAGGGGGCGGCACTGAAGCTTTCTTT	CASRTGGGTEAFF
TRBV10-3	TRBD2	-	TRBJ2-7	TGTGCCATCAGTGAGTCGGGGAGGGGTGGTTATTACGAGCAGTACTTC	CAISESGRGGYYEQYF
TRBV19	-	-	TRBJ2-1	TGTGCCAGTAAGGGACACCTCTACAATGAGCAGTTCTTC	CASKGHLYNEQFF
TRBV10-3	-	-	TRBJ2-7	TGTGCCATCAGGGGGGACACACTCTACGAGCAGTACTTC	CAIRGDTLYEQYF
TRBV19	-	-	TRBJ2-2	TGTGCCTCGAGAAACACGAACACCGGGGAGCTGTTTTTT	CASRNTNTGELFF
TRBV5-4	TRBD2	-	TRBJ2-7	TGTGCCAGCAGCTTGGGCCCTCTGGTGAGCGGGAGTGATCTGGAGCAGTACTTC	CASSLGPLVSGSDLEQYF
TRBV2	-	-	TRBJ1-1	TGTGCCAGCACCCAAGAACATACCGTGAACACTGAAGCTTTCTTT	CASTQEHTVNTEAFF
TRBV18	TRBD1	-	TRBJ1-2	TGTGCCAGCTCACCTGGACAGGACGGGTACTATGGCTACACCTTC	CASSPGQDGYYGYTF
TRBV2	-	few	TRBJ2-1	TGTGCCAGCAGTCCCAGGGGCGGCAATGAGCAGTTCTTC	CASSPRGGNEQFF
TRBV5-6	-	-	TRBJ1-3	TGTGCCAGCAGCCTCGCGGGGAGGGGAAACACCATATATTTT	CASSLAGRGNTIYF
TRBV28	-	-	TRBJ2-3	TGTGCCAGCAGTGTCACCACTAGCCCGAGCGGGCAGTATTTT	CASSVTTSPSGQYF
TRBV6-5	TRBD2	few	TRBJ2-7	TGTGCCAGCATTAAGCGGGGAAGCTCCTACGAGCAGTACTTC	CASIKRGSSYEQYF
TRBV6-5	TRBD2	-	TRBJ2-1	TGTGCCACCTTAGCGGGAGGATCAAATGAGCAGTTCTTC	CATLAGGSNEQFF
TRBV7-6	TRBD1	-	TRBJ1-3	TGTGCCAGTACAAGAACAGGGGGCCGAGAAAACACCATATATTTT	CASTRTGGRENTIYF
TRBV18	-	-	TRBJ2-1	TGTGCCAGCTCACCGGGACCCGCGGGTTACAATGAGCAGTTCTTC	CASSPGPAGYNEQFF
TRBV6-5	TRBD1	-	TRBJ2-1	TGTGCCAGCAGTCAGCCGGGACAGGGTTACAATGAGCAGTTCTTC	CASSQPGQGYNEQFF
TRBV5-1	TRBD1	once	TRBJ2-2	TGCGCCAGCAGCCCCAAATACCGGGACAGGGTTAATTCCGGGGAGCTGTTTTTT	CASSPKYRDRVNSGELFF
TRBV28	-	-	TRBJ2-7	TGTGCCAGCAGTTCCCAGATCGGCGAGCAGTACTTC	CASSSQIGEQYF
TRBV28	-	-	TRBJ2-7	TGTGCCAGCAGTTTATCTTCCAGCGGCTCCTACGAGCAGTACTTC	CASSLSSSGSYEQYF
TRBV6-1	-	-	TRBJ2-2	TGTGCCAGCAGAGGGACAAGCAACACCGGGGAGCTGTTTTTT	CASRGTSNTGELFF
TRBV6-4	TRBD1	once	TRBJ2-1	TGTGCCAGCAGTGGGACAGGGGGGAATGAGCAGTTCTTC	CASSGTGGNEQFF